This T cell receptor beta chain emerged from a study of CD8 T cells in ankylosing spondylitis. Study-wide findings and caveats: Reportedly, matched ankylosing spondylitis synovial fluid was significantly enriched for disease-linked clones.

Each CDR3 protein gets one entry after TCRdb re-called the 5' RACE reads with MiXCR. The sample has roughly 200,000 distinct CDR3 sequences, about a quarter seen once. With respect to this clonotype: Its antigen is currently unknown.

V shed 0 bases and J 6 bases; nucleotides not matched to a gene: 4. CDR3 length: 16 residues. Germline V gene lookup returns CDR1 KGHDR and CDR2 SFDVKD. The chain is built from TRBV24-1 and TRBJ2-1; 10 bases fit TRBD1. The source is a male donor with ankylosing spondylitis or in good health (not recorded which). The specimen was blood, either unsorted or a sorted T cell fraction (not recorded which). CDR3 sequence reads: CATSDLRDRGTNEQFF. Here the CDR3 DNA reads TGTGCCACCAGTGATTTGAGGGACAGGGGTACCAATGAGCAGTTCTTC.